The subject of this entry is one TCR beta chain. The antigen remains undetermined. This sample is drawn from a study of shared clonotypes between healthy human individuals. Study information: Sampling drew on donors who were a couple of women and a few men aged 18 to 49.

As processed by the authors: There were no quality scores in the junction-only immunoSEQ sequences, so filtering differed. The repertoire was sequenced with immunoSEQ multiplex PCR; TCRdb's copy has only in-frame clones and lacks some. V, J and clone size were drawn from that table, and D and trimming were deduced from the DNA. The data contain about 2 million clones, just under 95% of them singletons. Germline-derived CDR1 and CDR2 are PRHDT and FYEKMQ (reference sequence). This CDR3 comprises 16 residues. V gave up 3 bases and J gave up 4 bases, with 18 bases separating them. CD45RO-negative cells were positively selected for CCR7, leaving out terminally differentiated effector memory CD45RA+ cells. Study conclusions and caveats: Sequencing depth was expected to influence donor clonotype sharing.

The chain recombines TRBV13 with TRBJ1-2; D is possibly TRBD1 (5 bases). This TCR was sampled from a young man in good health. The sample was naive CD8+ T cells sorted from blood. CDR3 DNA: TGTGCCAGCAGCTTTAAAGAAAACCCGGGACGCTATGGCTACACCTTC. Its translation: CASSFKENPGRYGYTF.